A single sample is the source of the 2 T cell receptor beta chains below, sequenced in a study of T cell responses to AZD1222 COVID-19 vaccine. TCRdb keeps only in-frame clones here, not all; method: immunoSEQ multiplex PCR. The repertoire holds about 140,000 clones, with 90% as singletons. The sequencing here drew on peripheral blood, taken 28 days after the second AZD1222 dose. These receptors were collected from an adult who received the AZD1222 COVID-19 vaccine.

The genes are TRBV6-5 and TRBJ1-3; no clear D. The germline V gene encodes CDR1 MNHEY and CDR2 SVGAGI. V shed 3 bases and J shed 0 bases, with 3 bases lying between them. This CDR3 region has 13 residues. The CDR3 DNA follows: TGTGCCAGCAGTTATCTCTCTGGAAACACCATATATTTT. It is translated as CASSYLSGNTIYF.

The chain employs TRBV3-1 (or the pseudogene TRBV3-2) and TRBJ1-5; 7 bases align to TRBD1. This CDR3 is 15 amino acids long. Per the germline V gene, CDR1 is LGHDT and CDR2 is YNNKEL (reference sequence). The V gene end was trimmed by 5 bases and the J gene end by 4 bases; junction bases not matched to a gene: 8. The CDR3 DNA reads TGTGCCAGCAGCTACGGGACAGTTCAAAATCAGCCCCAGCATTTT. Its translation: CASSYGTVQNQPQHF.